The present entry profiles one T cell receptor (beta chain) with its context. Its antigen is unidentified. The CDR3 runs 14 residues. V lost 5 bases to trimming and J lost 4 bases, with 14 bases between them. Per germline, CDR1 LNHNV and CDR2 YYDKDF (reference sequence). This entry comes from a study of Ad26.COV2.S vaccination and SARS-CoV-2 variants. Study summary: Ad26.COV2.S, an intramuscular injection, was given once or twice 56 days apart.

Specified treatment: roughly 20 received Ad26.COV2.S at low or high dose, single or two shots; about five received placebo; per-sample allocation not given. All samples were drawn on day 63, counting from the first vaccine or placebo injection. In the vaccine, an Ad26 vector expressed the SARS-CoV-2 spike of the Wuhan strain. Assay used: immunoSEQ multiplex PCR; TCRdb lists only in-frame clones, some missing. The repertoire holds 300,000 to 400,000 clones, about nine tenths seen once, with roughly 3.2% in the top ten. Notes on the study in general: Analyses of TCR breadth and depth may have underestimated total T cell responses. Marked by substantial breadth, spike-specific CD8+ and CD4+ T cell responses were reportedly seen after vaccination.

This receptor was obtained from a person between 18 and 65 years old who received the Ad26.COV2.S COVID-19 vaccine or a placebo. The chain couples TRBV15 to TRBJ1-2; D perhaps matches TRBD1 (5 bases). Material: peripheral blood, obtained in a trial of Ad26.COV2.S vaccine versus placebo. The CDR3 DNA follows: TGTGCCACCAGCCGCCGGGACGGACTCTATGGCTACACCTTC. This sequence encodes CATSRRDGLYGYTF.